These T cell receptor beta chains were read from a single sample in a study of T-cell reconstitution after alpha-beta-depleted transplantation in children. Using its own MiXCR run on the PCR reads, TCRdb lists one record per CDR3 protein. This sample yields fewer than 450,000 distinct CDR3 sequences, of which around 15% are seen a single time; roughly 40% belongs to the top ten. Sequences were derived from PBMCs, mostly from graft donor cells, sampled 360 days after TCRalphabeta/CD19-depleted stem cell transplant. Source of these receptors: a male patient between 2 and 10 years old who had a stem cell transplant for acute lymphoblastic leukemia, so the T cells may come from the graft donor. Each CDR3 is given with its conserved first and last residue. D genes are given only for firm matches. Rows give clone size only sometimes, using once, few, many, or a class for an expanded clone.

d_gene	v_gene	j_gene	abundance	CDR3nt	CDR3aa
NA	TRBV4-2	TRBJ2-5	NA	TGTGCCAGCAGCCACGCCGGTGAGGGAGAGACCCAGTACTTC	CASSHAGEGETQYF
NA	TRBV7-3	TRBJ2-1	many	TGTGCCAGCAGCGACGGACAGAGCTCCTACAATGAGCAGTTCTTC	CASSDGQSSYNEQFF
NA	TRBV7-7	TRBJ2-3	few	TGTGCCAGCAGCAGAGATCCCGAGAGCACAGATACGCAGTATTTT	CASSRDPESTDTQYF
TRBD1	TRBV7-9	TRBJ1-5	NA	TGTGCCAGCAGCTTAAGGTGGGGGACAGGGAAGAGCTGGGGCAATCAGCCCCAGCATTTT	CASSLRWGTGKSWGNQPQHF
TRBD2	TRBV4-2	TRBJ2-1	few	TGTGCCAGCAGCCAAATTGGGACTAGCGGGAGTTTGTATGAGCAGTTCTTC	CASSQIGTSGSLYEQFF
NA	TRBV10-3	TRBJ2-7	many	TGTGCCATCAGTGACTTGACCTACGAGCAGTACTTC	CAISDLTYEQYF
NA	TRBV27	TRBJ2-4	NA	TGTGCCAGCAGTTTATCGAGGCCGCACCTAGCCAAAAACATTCAGTACTTC	CASSLSRPHLAKNIQYF
NA	TRBV4-1	TRBJ2-2	NA	TGCGCCAGCAGCGTAAGGGCCATCGACAGCCCAGAGTGGGACACCGGGGAGCTGTTTTTT	CASSVRAIDSPEWDTGELFF
NA	TRBV12-3/TRBV12-4	TRBJ2-3	NA	TGTGCCAGCAGTTTGCGGATCCACGGACTACCCCGCAGGTTTAGCACAGATACGCAGTATTTT	CASSLRIHGLPRRFSTDTQYF
TRBD1	TRBV20-1	TRBJ2-3	few	TGCAGTGCTAGAGACCGGGACAGGGGTTGGACAGATACGCAGTATTTT	CSARDRDRGWTDTQYF
NA	TRBV4-1	TRBJ2-4	NA	TGCGCCAGCAGCCAAGACGAAACGATTCAGTACTTC	CASSQDETIQYF
TRBD2	TRBV7-2	TRBJ2-1	few	TGTGCCAGCAGACTGTCACGGCTAGCGGGAGACAGGGAGCAGTTCTTC	CASRLSRLAGDREQFF
NA	TRBV4-1	TRBJ1-1	NA	TGCGCCAGCAGCCAAGATCCGGTTATCGCTGAAGCTTTCTTT	CASSQDPVIAEAFF
NA	TRBV28	TRBJ2-2	many	TGTGCCAGCAGTTTATTAGGCGGGGAGCTGTTTTTT	CASSLLGGELFF
TRBD2	TRBV4-2	TRBJ2-1	NA	TGTGCCAGCAGCCAAGGGGCGCGACTAGCGATCTACAATGAGCAGTTCTTC	CASSQGARLAIYNEQFF
TRBD1	TRBV15	TRBJ2-6	once	TGTGCCACCAGCACATATTTATTGACAGGGGGGAGGGCCAACGTCCTGACTTTC	CATSTYLLTGGRANVLTF
TRBD2	TRBV3-1	TRBJ2-1	NA	TGTGCCAGCAGCCAAGTTACCCAAGGACTAGTTGGCAATGAGCAGTTCTTC	CASSQVTQGLVGNEQFF
TRBD2	TRBV20-1	TRBJ2-4	few	TGCAGTGCTAGAGACGAGCCCTGGGACTACAAAAACATTCAGTACTTC	CSARDEPWDYKNIQYF
NA	TRBV29-1	TRBJ2-1	many	TGCAGCGTTCGGCGAAATGAGCAGTTCTTC	CSVRRNEQFF
NA	TRBV5-1	TRBJ2-3	NA	TGCGCCAGCAGCTTGGGGCCTAGTATCATCGCCACGCAGTATTTT	CASSLGPSIIATQYF
NA	TRBV7-9	TRBJ2-5	NA	TGTGCCAGCAGCTTTGTCGTCGGCCGGATCGGGACCCAGTACTTC	CASSFVVGRIGTQYF
TRBD2	TRBV7-3	TRBJ2-3	NA	TGTGCCAGCAGTTCTAGCGGGAGGGTAGGGGATACGCAGTATTTT	CASSSSGRVGDTQYF
NA	TRBV2	TRBJ1-2	NA	TGTGCCAGCAGTGAAGCGCGGGCCTATGGCTACACCTTC	CASSEARAYGYTF
TRBD1	TRBV30	TRBJ1-4	NA	TGTGCCTGGAGTCATGGGACAGGGGATGGGGAAAAACTGTTTTTT	CAWSHGTGDGEKLFF
NA	TRBV5-1	TRBJ1-1	NA	TGCGCCAGCAGCCCCTTAGACGGCGGGAACACTGAAGCTTTCTTT	CASSPLDGGNTEAFF
TRBD1	TRBV28	TRBJ1-1	many	TGTGCCAGCAGTCTCCTTGACAGGGGAAACACTGAAGCTTTCTTT	CASSLLDRGNTEAFF
TRBD1	TRBV29-1	TRBJ2-7	once	TGCAGCGTTTCCGGGACAGGGGGCTACGAGCAGTACTTC	CSVSGTGGYEQYF
NA	TRBV7-8	TRBJ2-1	few	TGTGCCAGCAGCCGATTCGGGGAAAATGAGCAGTTCTTC	CASSRFGENEQFF
NA	TRBV7-8	TRBJ2-7	NA	TGTGCCAGGGGCGCGGGGCTCCCCTACGAGCAGTACTTC	CARGAGLPYEQYF
NA	TRBV30	TRBJ2-5	NA	TGTGCCTGGAGTGACCTCGGTCAGGCAGAGACCCAGTACTTC	CAWSDLGQAETQYF
TRBD2	TRBV12-3/TRBV12-4	TRBJ2-1	many	TGTGCCAGCAAACTAGCGGCCAACGGTGAGCAGTTCTTC	CASKLAANGEQFF
NA	TRBV6-2/TRBV6-3	TRBJ2-5	few	TGTGCCAGCAGTTACGAGTACAGGACCGGGGAGACCCAGTACTTC	CASSYEYRTGETQYF
NA	TRBV15	TRBJ2-2	many	TGTGCCACCAGCAGAGAGTGGGTCGGGGAGCTGTTTTTT	CATSREWVGELFF
TRBD1	TRBV4-3	TRBJ1-2	few	TGCGCCAGCAGCCATGCTCGGGACAGTGGGGAAGGAGGCTACACCTTC	CASSHARDSGEGGYTF
NA	TRBV5-1	TRBJ2-5	NA	TGCGCCAGCAGCCCCTCACCGGAGACCCAGTACTTC	CASSPSPETQYF
NA	TRBV18	TRBJ2-5	NA	TGTGCCAGCTCACCACCCCGACCGGGACAGACCCAGTACTTC	CASSPPRPGQTQYF
NA	TRBV9	TRBJ2-6	NA	TGTGCCAGCAGCGTCTGGGCAGGGGCCAACGTCCTGACTTTC	CASSVWAGANVLTF
NA	TRBV29-1	TRBJ2-7	once	TGCAGCGTCTGGACTAAACTCTACGAGCAGTACTTC	CSVWTKLYEQYF
NA	TRBV20-1	TRBJ1-3	many	TGCAGTGCCAGGACGGCAGGAAACACCATATATTTT	CSARTAGNTIYF
NA	TRBV12-3/TRBV12-4	TRBJ2-3	many	TGTGCCAGCAGTTTATGGGTGAGCACAGATACGCAGTATTTT	CASSLWVSTDTQYF
NA	TRBV4-2	TRBJ1-2	few	TGTGCCAGCAGCCTCGGCCGGGACACCGACTATGGCTACACCTTC	CASSLGRDTDYGYTF